A selection of T cell receptor beta chains follows, all from one sample in a study of CD8 T cells in ankylosing spondylitis. TCRdb processed the 5' RACE reads anew with MiXCR; each CDR3 protein has one entry. There are 700,000 to 1,000,000 distinct CDR3 sequences in the sample; approximately 10% occur only once, and approximately 0.5% lies in the top ten. Sequencing was carried out using blood, either unsorted or a sorted T cell fraction (not recorded which). The receptors were sampled from a male donor with ankylosing spondylitis. CDR3s include the opening cysteine and the closing phenylalanine or tryptophan. Fields, in order: D gene, clone size, V gene, J gene, CDR3 protein, CDR3 DNA. D genes are given only for firm matches. Only part of the rows carry a size: once, few, many, or a class if the clone is expanded.

.	.	TRBV11-2	TRBJ2-3	CASSLAFRGLDTQYF	TGTGCCAGCAGCTTGGCCTTCCGGGGACTAGATACGCAGTATTTT
.	.	TRBV5-1	TRBJ2-4	CASSLFLFQNIQYF	TGCGCCAGCAGCTTGTTCCTCTTCCAAAACATTCAGTACTTC
.	.	TRBV20-1	TRBJ2-7	CSAEKVASSYEQYF	TGCAGTGCTGAAAAGGTCGCGAGCTCCTACGAGCAGTACTTC
TRBD2	.	TRBV6-1	TRBJ2-1	CASRHITSGSYNEQFF	TGTGCCAGCAGACACATTACTAGCGGGTCCTACAATGAGCAGTTCTTC
TRBD2	.	TRBV7-2	TRBJ2-1	CASTTQTGTSVEQFF	TGTGCCAGCACCACCCAGACCGGGACTAGCGTTGAGCAGTTCTTC
.	few	TRBV7-6	TRBJ2-3	CASSRLGTDTQYF	TGTGCCAGCAGCCGACTAGGCACAGATACGCAGTATTTT
.	few	TRBV29-1	TRBJ2-5	CSVAGGVRETQYF	TGCAGCGTTGCAGGCGGGGTCCGGGAGACCCAGTACTTC
.	many	TRBV5-5	TRBJ2-7	CASSSRRWPYEQYF	TGTGCCAGCAGCTCCCGACGCTGGCCCTACGAGCAGTACTTC
.	.	TRBV20-1	TRBJ2-3	CSARDPAGTDTQYF	TGCAGTGCTAGGGACCCCGCGGGAACAGATACGCAGTATTTT
.	.	TRBV6-2/TRBV6-3	TRBJ1-5	CASSYVRGGNQPQHF	TGTGCCAGCAGTTACGTTAGGGGCGGGAATCAGCCCCAGCATTTT
.	few	TRBV9	TRBJ2-1	CASSVVPNSYNEQFF	TGTGCCAGCAGCGTAGTACCCAACTCCTACAATGAGCAGTTCTTC
TRBD1	.	TRBV7-2	TRBJ1-4	CASSPNRGGEKLFF	TGTGCCAGCAGCCCCAACAGGGGTGGCGAAAAACTGTTTTTT
.	.	TRBV28	TRBJ2-5	CASSSWWEDTQETQYF	TGTGCCAGCAGCTCCTGGTGGGAGGACACGCAAGAGACCCAGTACTTC
.	.	TRBV21-1	TRBJ2-7	CASSKGGTPYEQYF	TGTGCCAGCAGCAAAGGCGGGACCCCCTACGAGCAGTACTTC
.	.	TRBV9	TRBJ1-4	CASSISIGGATNEKLFF	TGTGCCAGCAGCATCTCCATAGGGGGGGCAACTAATGAAAAACTGTTTTTT
.	few	TRBV9	TRBJ2-5	CASSVDAGSETQYF	TGTGCCAGCAGCGTAGATGCGGGGTCAGAGACCCAGTACTTC
.	.	TRBV20-1	TRBJ2-2	CCAQRQLVGNTGELFF	TGCTGTGCTCAACGCCAACTAGTCGGGAACACCGGGGAGCTGTTTTTT
.	.	TRBV12-3/TRBV12-4	TRBJ2-2	CASSSVTGLGKTGELFF	TGTGCCAGCAGCTCAGTTACAGGGCTCGGAAAGACCGGGGAGCTGTTTTTT
.	few	TRBV29-1	TRBJ1-4	CSVVEATNEKLFF	TGCAGCGTTGTTGAGGCAACTAATGAAAAACTGTTTTTT
TRBD2	.	TRBV5-1	TRBJ2-7	CASSPGTSGRADEQYF	TGCGCCAGCAGCCCTGGGACTAGCGGGAGGGCCGACGAGCAGTACTTC
.	many	TRBV12-3/TRBV12-4	TRBJ1-5	CASSLWGLSNQPQHF	TGTGCCAGCAGTTTATGGGGTCTTAGCAATCAGCCCCAGCATTTT
.	few	TRBV5-6	TRBJ1-2	CASSLRSYYGYTF	TGTGCCAGCAGCTTGAGAAGCTACTATGGCTACACCTTC
.	few	TRBV10-3	TRBJ1-2	CAISERGWGYTF	TGTGCCATCAGTGAACGAGGGTGGGGCTACACCTTC
.	few	TRBV20-1	TRBJ1-3	CSAREGGPLEGNTIYF	TGCAGTGCTAGAGAAGGTGGCCCCTTGGAAGGAAACACCATATATTTT
.	few	TRBV29-1	TRBJ1-3	CSALRGDTIYF	TGCAGCGCTCTGAGGGGGGACACCATATATTTT
.	few	TRBV5-1	TRBJ2-3	CASSRGWATDTQYF	TGCGCCAGCAGTCGGGGTTGGGCCACAGATACGCAGTATTTT
.	.	TRBV18	TRBJ1-1	CASSLRAQAFF	TGTGCCAGCTCACTCCGGGCCCAGGCTTTCTTT
.	many	TRBV20-1	TRBJ2-7	CSVPDEAFTYEQYF	TGCAGTGTTCCGGACGAAGCCTTTACCTACGAGCAGTACTTC
.	.	TRBV24-1	TRBJ2-2	CATESAGGPGELFF	TGTGCCACCGAGAGTGCCGGAGGCCCCGGGGAGCTGTTTTTT
.	.	TRBV19	TRBJ1-2	CASSERPGGDGYTF	TGTGCCAGTAGCGAAAGGCCCGGGGGCGATGGCTACACCTTC
TRBD1	.	TRBV6-2/TRBV6-3	TRBJ2-6	CASSTPGQGRYSGRANVLTF	TGTGCCAGCAGTACCCCGGGACAGGGAAGGTACTCTGGTCGGGCCAACGTCCTGACTTTC
.	.	TRBV2	TRBJ2-1	CASVTGLIYNEQFF	TGTGCCAGCGTGACGGGACTGATATACAATGAGCAGTTCTTC
.	.	TRBV2	TRBJ1-2	CASRALRRQTNLHGYTF	TGTGCCAGCAGGGCTCTCCGTCGGCAAACGAACCTCCATGGCTACACCTTC
TRBD1	.	TRBV7-2	TRBJ1-4	CASSLPPGGTEKLFF	TGTGCCAGCAGTCTTCCCCCAGGGGGCACTGAAAAACTGTTTTTT
.	few	TRBV7-2	TRBJ2-3	CASSLRLGAVTDTQYF	TGTGCCAGCAGCTTGAGGCTAGGGGCGGTCACAGATACGCAGTATTTT
TRBD2	.	TRBV11-2	TRBJ2-3	CASSLDLGGYASDTQYF	TGTGCCAGCAGCTTAGATCTGGGGGGGTATGCCTCCGATACGCAGTATTTT
.	many	TRBV19	TRBJ2-7	CASKEAVQTYEQYF	TGTGCCAGTAAGGAGGCTGTCCAAACCTACGAGCAGTACTTC
.	few	TRBV20-1	TRBJ1-5	CSAKGWGGGGQPQHF	TGCAGTGCTAAGGGGTGGGGCGGCGGTGGGCAGCCCCAGCATTTT
TRBD1	many	TRBV29-1	TRBJ1-3	CSVGGTGEYSGNTIYF	TGCAGCGTTGGAGGGACAGGGGAGTACTCTGGAAACACCATATATTTT
.	many	TRBV20-1	TRBJ2-1	CSASRRGEQFF	TGCAGTGCTTCGCGACGGGGGGAGCAGTTCTTC
.	few	TRBV6-1	TRBJ2-1	CATDRDSSYNEQFF	TGTGCCACCGACCGGGACTCCTCCTACAATGAGCAGTTCTTC
.	many	TRBV20-1	TRBJ2-2	CSARDAGFGYTGELFF	TGCAGTGCTAGAGATGCCGGTTTTGGGTACACCGGGGAGCTGTTTTTT
TRBD2	few	TRBV28	TRBJ2-1	CASSPPGLVLNEQFF	TGTGCCAGCAGTCCACCGGGACTAGTTCTTAATGAGCAGTTCTTC
TRBD2	.	TRBV7-2	TRBJ2-7	CASSPGGSFYEQYF	TGTGCCAGCAGCCCGGGGGGTTCCTTCTACGAGCAGTACTTC
TRBD2	.	TRBV11-2	TRBJ2-3	CASSLEGLAGARKNTQYF	TGTGCCAGCAGCTTAGAAGGGTTAGCGGGGGCCAGAAAAAATACGCAGTATTTT
TRBD1	.	TRBV12-3/TRBV12-4	TRBJ2-3	CASSDRGHSTDTQYF	TGTGCCAGCAGCGACAGGGGACATAGCACAGATACGCAGTATTTT
TRBD2	.	TRBV28	TRBJ2-1	CASSLLGLAYNEQFF	TGTGCCAGCAGTTTATTGGGACTAGCTTACAATGAGCAGTTCTTC
TRBD1	.	TRBV12-3/TRBV12-4	TRBJ1-1	CASIKLQGPRGTEAFF	TGTGCCAGCATCAAACTACAGGGGCCCCGGGGGACTGAAGCTTTCTTT
.	.	TRBV2	TRBJ2-5	CASSKDGAQETQYF	TGTGCCAGCAGCAAGGACGGAGCTCAAGAGACCCAGTACTTC